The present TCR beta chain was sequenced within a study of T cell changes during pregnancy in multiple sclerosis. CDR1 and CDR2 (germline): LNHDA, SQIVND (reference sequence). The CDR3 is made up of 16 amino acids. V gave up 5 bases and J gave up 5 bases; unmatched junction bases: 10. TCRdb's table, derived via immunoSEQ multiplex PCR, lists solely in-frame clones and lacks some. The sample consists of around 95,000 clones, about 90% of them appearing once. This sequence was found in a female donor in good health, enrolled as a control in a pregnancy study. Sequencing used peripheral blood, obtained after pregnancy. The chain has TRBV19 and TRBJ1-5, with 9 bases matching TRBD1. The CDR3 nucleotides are TGTGCCAGTAGTCAACGGGACAGGGAAGCCGATCAGCCCCAGCATTTT. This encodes CASSQRDREADQPQHF. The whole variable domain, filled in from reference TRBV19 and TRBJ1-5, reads DGGITQSPKYLFRKEGQNVTLSCEQNLNHDAMYWYRQDPGQGLRLIYYSQIVNDFQKGDIAEGYSVSREKKESFPLTVTSAQKNPTAFYLCASSQRDREADQPQHFGDGTRLSIL.